Sequencing of this T cell receptor (beta chain) was carried out in a study of shared clonotypes between healthy human individuals. Findings of the study overall: Few donors limited the genetic and exposure-history diversity represented.

Deep-level settings were used for running the assay. The authors distributed each subset's genomic DNA evenly over several immunoSEQ plates. Sequencing was performed on unsorted PBMC DNA using ten immunoSEQ deep assay plates. The method was immunoSEQ multiplex PCR; TCRdb's version includes in-frame clones alone and lacks a portion of them. Of about 480,000 clones in the sample, around 79% were seen once. This clone appeared a few times. The target antigen is unknown. The CDR3 extends over 16 amino acids. The junction had 6 bases not matched to a gene; V was cut back by 3 bases and J by 7 bases. Germline V gives CDR1 SGDLS, CDR2 YYNGEE.

The rearrangement uses TRBV9 and TRBJ2-2; TRBD2 aligns across 13 bases. The receptor's source is a middle-aged woman in good health. Some clones in this sample may be carry-over from other donors' samples. Material: PBMCs. CDR3 in DNA: TGTGCCAGCAGCGCATGGACTAGCGGGAGTGGCGGGGAGCTGTTTTTT. It translates to CASSAWTSGSGGELFF. Full variable domain (remainder filled in from reference TRBV9 and TRBJ2-2): DSGVTQTPKHLITATGQRVTLRCSPRSGDLSVYWYQQSLDQGLQFLIQYYNGEERAKGNILERFSAQQFPDLHSELNLSSLELGDSALYFCASSAWTSGSGGELFFGEGSRLTVL.